Reported below is one T cell receptor (beta chain). The data are from a study of shared T cell receptors in the human thymus. Clones were read by immunoSEQ multiplex PCR, and TCRdb kept only the in-frame ones, dropping some. The data show roughly 700,000 clones, 88% seen once. V was clipped by 4 bases and J by 7 bases, with 20 bases between them. The CDR3 consists of 15 residues. Germline V lookup: CDR1 SGHRS, CDR2 YFSETQ. The sample also formed part of further work on human thymus T cells. Per that study: Having corrective surgery for congenital heart defects, healthy Finnish infants were the ones who donated. Corrective cardiac operations yielded the resected thymus tissue. There were highly overlapping thymic repertoires among unrelated individuals, as related research reported.

The TCR was taken from a boy in the first two years of life with a congenital heart defect. J is TRBJ1-2 and V is TRBV5-1; D possibly corresponds to TRBD1 (6 bases). Sample: thymocytes. The CDR3 DNA reads TGCGCCAGCAGCAGGGCCGGGACATCCGCGGCTGGCTACACCTTC. Protein: CASSRAGTSAAGYTF.